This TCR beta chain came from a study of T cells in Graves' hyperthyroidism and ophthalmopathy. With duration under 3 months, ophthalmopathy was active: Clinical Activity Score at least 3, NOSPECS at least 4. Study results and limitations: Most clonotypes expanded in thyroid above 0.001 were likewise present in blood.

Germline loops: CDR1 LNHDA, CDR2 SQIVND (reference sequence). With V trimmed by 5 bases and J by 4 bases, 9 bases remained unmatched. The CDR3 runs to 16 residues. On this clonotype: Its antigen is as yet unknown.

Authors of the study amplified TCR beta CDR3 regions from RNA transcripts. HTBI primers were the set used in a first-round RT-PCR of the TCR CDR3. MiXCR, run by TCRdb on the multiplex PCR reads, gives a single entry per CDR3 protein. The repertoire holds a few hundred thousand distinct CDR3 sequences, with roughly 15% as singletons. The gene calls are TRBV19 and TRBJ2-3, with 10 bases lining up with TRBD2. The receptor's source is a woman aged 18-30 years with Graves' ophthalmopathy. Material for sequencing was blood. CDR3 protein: CASSPYSGGPADTQYF. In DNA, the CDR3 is TGTGCCAGTAGTCCCTATAGCGGGGGGCCCGCAGATACGCAGTATTTT.